Presented here are 18 T cell receptor beta chains from one specimen sequenced in a study of Ad26.COV2.S vaccination and SARS-CoV-2 variants. Regarding treatment: some 19 received Ad26.COV2.S at low or high dose, single or two shots; 5 received placebo; per-sample allocation not given. Sample collection was performed on day 63 after the first vaccine or placebo injection. The protocol was immunoSEQ multiplex PCR, while the TCRdb copy is restricted to in-frame clones and leaves out a portion. The table records about 390,000 clones, about nine tenths of them present only once. Here the sequenced sample was peripheral blood, taken in a trial of Ad26.COV2.S vaccine versus placebo. The receptor source for this set is a person between 18 and 60 years old who received the Ad26.COV2.S COVID-19 vaccine or a placebo.

V usage is TRBV7-8 and J usage is TRBJ2-5; a weak D match, TRBD2 (6 bases). CDR1 is SGHVS and CDR2 is FQNEAQ in the germline V gene. V was cut by 5 bases and J by 2 bases, with 18 bases left in between. This CDR3 is 16 amino acids long. As DNA, the CDR3 is TGTGCCAGCAGCCAAGGGCGGGGCTCCGAGCAAGAGACCCAGTACTTC. Residues: CASSQGRGSEQETQYF. Supplemented by reference TRBV7-8 and TRBJ2-5, the full variable domain reads GAGVSQSPRYKVAKRGQDVALRCDPISGHVSLFWYQQALGQGPEFLTYFQNEAQLDKSGLPSDRFFAERPEGSVSTLKIQRTQQEDSAVYLCASSQGRGSEQETQYFGPGTRLLVL.

There are a few counts of this clone. CDR3 bases: TGTGCCAGCAGTTCAAGGACACCTGGAAACACCATATATTTT. Residues: CASSSRTPGNTIYF. This chain links TRBV6-2 or TRBV6-3 with TRBJ1-3, with D possibly matching TRBD1 (5 bases). This CDR3 has 14 amino acids. V lost 4 bases, J lost 2 bases, and 9 bases lay in between. Germline V gives CDR1 MNHEY, CDR2 SVGEGT.

The genes are TRBV27 and TRBJ2-1; 11 bases align to TRBD2. V was clipped by 0 bases and J by 8 bases; unmatched bases: 9. Germline CDR1 is MNHEY and CDR2 is SMNVEV (reference sequence). This CDR3 is built from 17 residues. The CDR3 here is CASSLSGTSGGGDEQFF. In nucleotides, the CDR3 is TGTGCCAGCAGTTTATCGGGAACTAGCGGGGGAGGGGATGAGCAGTTCTTC.

The chain has TRBV30 and TRBJ2-5; weak D call: TRBD1 (6 bases). Looked up from germline, CDR1 is GTSNPN and CDR2 is SVGIG (reference sequence). Trimming took 3 bases from V and 4 from J, leaving 15 bases between them. CDR3 length equals 14 residues. The CDR3: CAWRITGSGETQYF. The CDR3 DNA sequence: TGTGCCTGGAGGATTACAGGGTCCGGAGAGACCCAGTACTTC.

This chain uses TRBV11-2 with TRBJ2-5; D perhaps matches TRBD2 (6 bases). CDR3 length equals 18 residues. Germline V gene data show CDR1 as SGHAT and CDR2 as FQNNGV. Between the trimmed V and J ends, which lost 1 base and 3 bases, there was a span of 21 bases. The CDR3 nucleotides are TGTGCCAGCAGCTTAGCGAATCTATACGTGGGGGGAAAAGAGACCCAGTACTTC. It is translated as CASSLANLYVGGKETQYF.

The chain carries TRBV19 and TRBJ1-3; tentatively, D is TRBD1 (6 bases). CDR1 is LNHDA and CDR2 is SQIVND in the germline V gene (reference sequence). V lost 4 bases to trimming and J lost 0 bases, with 10 bases between them. The CDR3 contains 15 residues. CDR3 amino acids: CASSRTVRSGNTIYF. The CDR3, as DNA: TGTGCCAGTAGTAGGACAGTTCGCTCTGGAAACACCATATATTTT.

This chain connects TRBV5-6 to TRBJ2-5, with D possibly matching TRBD2 (7 bases). This CDR3 has 15 amino acids. V was pared by 0 bases and J by 2 bases, with 11 bases between. Germline CDR1 reads SGHDT; CDR2 reads YYEEEE. In nucleotides, the CDR3 is TGTGCCAGCAGCTTGGTCGGGGGGCCACAAGAGACCCAGTACTTC. Residues: CASSLVGGPQETQYF.

This chain links TRBV9 with TRBJ1-4, with TRBD1 identical over 8 bases. From germline, CDR1 is SGDLS and CDR2 YYNGEE. This CDR3 comprises 18 residues. J lost 3 bases, V lost 4 bases, and 14 bases had no gene match. CDR3 loop: CASSPRDRTNGANEKLFF. CDR3 DNA sequence: TGTGCCAGCAGCCCACGGGACAGGACCAATGGGGCTAATGAAAAACTGTTTTTT.

The chain has TRBV5-1 and TRBJ1-1, with a possible D match to TRBD1 (5 bases). V was cut by 0 bases and J by 4 bases, with 7 bases left in between. CDR3 length: 13 residues. The germline V gene encodes CDR1 SGHRS and CDR2 YFSETQ. Here the CDR3 reads CASSLADSTEAFF. The CDR3 bases are TGCGCCAGCAGCTTGGCAGACAGCACTGAAGCTTTCTTT. Looking up the rest from reference TRBV5-1 and TRBJ1-1 gives the full variable domain: KAGVTQTPRYLIKTRGQQVTLSCSPISGHRSVSWYQQTPGQGLQFLFEYFSETQRNKGNFPGRFSGRQFSNSRSEMNVSTLELGDSALYLCASSLADSTEAFFGQGTRLTVV.

This clone has a handful of counts. The chain couples TRBV10-3 to TRBJ1-3; perhaps TRBD1 as D (6 bases). The germline V gene has CDR1 ENHRY and CDR2 SYGVKD. The CDR3 runs 14 residues. Trimming removed 8 bases from V and 2 bases from J, with 13 bases in between. CDR3 DNA: TGTGCCATCGGCCCAGGGACAACTGGAAACACCATATATTTT. Amino acid sequence: CAIGPGTTGNTIYF.

V gene TRBV5-5 combines with J gene TRBJ2-1; D call uncertain. From germline, CDR1 is SGHKS and CDR2 YYEKEE (reference sequence). This CDR3 contains 12 residues. V was shortened by 2 bases and J by 5 bases, with 5 bases between the two germline ends. DNA of the CDR3: TGTGCCAGCAGCTTTGTCCACAATGAGCAGTTCTTC. Encoded protein: CASSFVHNEQFF.

This sequence joins TRBV4-3 and TRBJ1-2, with 7 bases that match TRBD1. The CDR3 runs 15 residues. Germline CDR1 and CDR2: LGHNA and YSLEER. Trimming removed 3 bases from V and 4 bases from J; junction bases left unmatched: 8. In DNA form, the CDR3 reads TGCGCCAGCAGCCAGAACCAGGGGGTCGGCTATGGCTACACCTTC. This encodes CASSQNQGVGYGYTF.

J is TRBJ1-5 and V is TRBV6-4; D is perhaps TRBD1 (6 bases). The germline V gene encodes CDR1 MRHNA and CDR2 SNTAGT. Deletions cut 2 bases from V and 2 bases from J, with 7 bases between. The CDR3 is made up of 14 amino acids. The CDR3 reads CASSDRQGNQPQHF. The CDR3 nucleotides are TGTGCCAGCAGTGACAGACAGGGCAATCAGCCCCAGCATTTT.

This chain links TRBV9 with TRBJ1-1; no reliable D call. There are 15 residues in the CDR3. Per the germline V gene, CDR1 is SGDLS and CDR2 is YYNGEE. Deletions cut 0 bases from V and 4 bases from J, with 13 bases between. The CDR3, as DNA: TGTGCCAGCAGCGTAGTGGTTTCGGGAACCACTGAAGCTTTCTTT. As protein: CASSVVVSGTTEAFF.

This clone was recorded once. The chain recombines TRBV2 with TRBJ1-4; no definite D call. CDR1 is SNHLY, CDR2 FYNNEI, per germline. This CDR3 has 13 residues. The V and J ends lost 2 bases and 6 bases respectively, with 7 bases between them. CDR3 sequence: CASSEQADEKLFF. The DNA of the CDR3 is TGTGCCAGCAGTGAACAGGCCGATGAAAAACTGTTTTTT.

The chain links TRBV4-3 to TRBJ2-3; D gene unclear. Deletions cut 4 bases from V and 0 bases from J, with 14 bases between. The CDR3 length is 16 residues. Germline assignment: CDR1 LGHNA and CDR2 YSLEER. The CDR3 loop is CASSLRWIASTDTQYF. DNA for the CDR3: TGCGCCAGCAGCCTACGGTGGATTGCTAGCACAGATACGCAGTATTTT.

The gene calls are TRBV15 and TRBJ1-4; 7 bases agree with TRBD1. V lost 3 bases and J lost 8; bases outside the gene matches: 12. The germline gives CDR1 LNHNV, CDR2 YYDKDF (reference sequence). This CDR3 is 16 amino acids long. The CDR3: CATSRPSQGGGEKLFF. Written as DNA, the CDR3 is TGTGCCACCAGCAGGCCTTCCCAGGGGGGAGGCGAAAAACTGTTTTTT.

The rearrangement links TRBV2 to TRBJ2-3; D unclear. CDR1 SNHLY and CDR2 FYNNEI come from the germline V gene. The CDR3 runs 17 residues. V lost 4 bases to trimming and J lost 7 bases, with 24 bases between them. The CDR3 nucleotides read TGTGCCAGCAGTGTCACGGGCCTCCGAACACATCTAAATACGCAGTATTTT. Translated, it gives CASSVTGLRTHLNTQYF.